This TCR beta chain was retrieved from a study of blood T cells in healthy people across ages. Study-wide findings and caveats: When set beside aged donors, long-lived donors presented more naive CD4+ cells and higher diversity.

Regarding this clonotype: The antigen is undetermined.

This CDR3 has 11 amino acids. Trimming cost V 6 bases and J 7 bases, with 9 bases left between them. The second PCR ran about 7 to 12 cycles with a sample-barcoded 5' primer and J-beta primers. Every sample gave at least 3 million paired-end reads containing CDR3. MiXCR was run by TCRdb on the 5' RACE reads, yielding one entry per CDR3 protein. This table has 1.5 million to 2 million distinct CDR3 sequences, approximately 30% appearing once. The material sequenced was blood. This clonotype was obtained from a woman in her 30s in good health. The V call is TRBV12-3 or TRBV12-4, the J call TRBJ1-1; the D gene is possibly TRBD1 (6 bases). The CDR3 nucleotides are TGTGCCAGCAGGACAGGTATTGAAGCTTTCTTT. Translated: CASRTGIEAFF.